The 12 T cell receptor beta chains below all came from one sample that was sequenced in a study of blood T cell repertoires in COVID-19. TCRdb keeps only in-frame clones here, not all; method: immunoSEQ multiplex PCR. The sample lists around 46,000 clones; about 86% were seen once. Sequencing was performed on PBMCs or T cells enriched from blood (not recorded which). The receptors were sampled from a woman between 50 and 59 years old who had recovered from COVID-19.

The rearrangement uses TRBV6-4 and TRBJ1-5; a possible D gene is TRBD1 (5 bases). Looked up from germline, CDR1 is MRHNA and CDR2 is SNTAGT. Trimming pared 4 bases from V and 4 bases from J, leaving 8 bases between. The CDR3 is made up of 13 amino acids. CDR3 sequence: CASSAQVNQPQHF. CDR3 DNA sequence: TGTGCCAGCAGTGCACAGGTAAATCAGCCCCAGCATTTT.

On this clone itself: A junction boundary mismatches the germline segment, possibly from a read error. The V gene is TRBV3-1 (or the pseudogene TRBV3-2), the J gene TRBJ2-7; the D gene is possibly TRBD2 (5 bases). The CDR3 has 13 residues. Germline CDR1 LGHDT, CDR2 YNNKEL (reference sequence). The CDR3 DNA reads TGTGCCAGCAGCCCCGAAGGGCCGGGAACCCCTCTCTTC. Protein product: CASSPEGPGTPLF.

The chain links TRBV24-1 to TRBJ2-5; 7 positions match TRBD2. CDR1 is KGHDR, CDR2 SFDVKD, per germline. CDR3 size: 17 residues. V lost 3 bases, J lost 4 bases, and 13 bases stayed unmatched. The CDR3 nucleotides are TGTGCCACCAGTGATGTGGCAGCGGGACTTTTGGGAGAGACCCAGTACTTC. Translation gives CATSDVAAGLLGETQYF.

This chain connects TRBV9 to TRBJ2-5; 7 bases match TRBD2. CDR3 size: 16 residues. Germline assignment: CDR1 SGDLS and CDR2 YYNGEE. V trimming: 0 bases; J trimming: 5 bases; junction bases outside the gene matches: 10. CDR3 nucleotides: TGTGCCAGCAGCGTAGACGCGGGAGTTGGCGGGGAGACCCAGTACTTC. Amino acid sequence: CASSVDAGVGGETQYF.

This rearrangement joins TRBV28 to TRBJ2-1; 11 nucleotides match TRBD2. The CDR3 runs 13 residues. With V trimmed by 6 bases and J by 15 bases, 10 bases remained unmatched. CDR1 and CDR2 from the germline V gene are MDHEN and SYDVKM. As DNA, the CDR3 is TGTGCCAGCAGGCAACTAGCGGGGGTGGGGATGTTCTTC. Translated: CASRQLAGVGMFF.

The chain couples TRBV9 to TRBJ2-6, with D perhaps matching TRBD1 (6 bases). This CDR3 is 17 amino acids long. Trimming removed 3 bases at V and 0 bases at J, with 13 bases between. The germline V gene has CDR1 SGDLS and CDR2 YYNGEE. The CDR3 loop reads CASSAGQGVSGANVLTF. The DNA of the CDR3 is TGTGCCAGCAGCGCGGGACAAGGGGTCTCTGGGGCCAACGTCCTGACTTTC.

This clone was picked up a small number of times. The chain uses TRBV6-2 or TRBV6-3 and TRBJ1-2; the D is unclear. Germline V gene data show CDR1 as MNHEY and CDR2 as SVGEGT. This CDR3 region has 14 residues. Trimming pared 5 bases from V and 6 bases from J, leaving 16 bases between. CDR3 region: CASSADQVWDGYTF. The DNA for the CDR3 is TGTGCCAGCAGTGCCGATCAGGTTTGGGATGGCTACACCTTC.

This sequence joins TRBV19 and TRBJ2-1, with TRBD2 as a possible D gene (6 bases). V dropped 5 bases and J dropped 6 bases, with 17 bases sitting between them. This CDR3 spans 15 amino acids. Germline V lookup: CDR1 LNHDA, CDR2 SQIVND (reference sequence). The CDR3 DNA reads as TGTGCCAGTAGTTCTGGGGGACTGCTTCGCAATGAGCAGTTCTTC. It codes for CASSSGGLLRNEQFF.

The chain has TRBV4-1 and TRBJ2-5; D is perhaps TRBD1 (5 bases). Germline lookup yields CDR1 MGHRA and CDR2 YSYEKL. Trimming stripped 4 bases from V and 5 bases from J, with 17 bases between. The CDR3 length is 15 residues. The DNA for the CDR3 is TGCGCCAGCAGCCGGGGTACAGGATTGGGGGAGACCCAGTACTTC. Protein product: CASSRGTGLGETQYF.

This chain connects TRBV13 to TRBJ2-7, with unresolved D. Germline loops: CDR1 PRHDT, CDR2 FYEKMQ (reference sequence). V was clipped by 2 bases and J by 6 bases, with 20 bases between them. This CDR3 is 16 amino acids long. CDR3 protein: CASSLRIVGDSREQYF. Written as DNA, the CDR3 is TGTGCCAGCAGCTTACGGATTGTCGGAGATTCCCGCGAGCAGTACTTC.

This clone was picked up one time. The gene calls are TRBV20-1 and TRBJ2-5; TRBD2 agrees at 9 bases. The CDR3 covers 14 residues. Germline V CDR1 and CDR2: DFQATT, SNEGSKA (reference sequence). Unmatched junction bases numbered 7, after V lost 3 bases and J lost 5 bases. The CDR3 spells CSASPTSGGETQYF. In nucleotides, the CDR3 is TGCAGTGCTAGTCCGACTAGCGGTGGGGAGACCCAGTACTTC.

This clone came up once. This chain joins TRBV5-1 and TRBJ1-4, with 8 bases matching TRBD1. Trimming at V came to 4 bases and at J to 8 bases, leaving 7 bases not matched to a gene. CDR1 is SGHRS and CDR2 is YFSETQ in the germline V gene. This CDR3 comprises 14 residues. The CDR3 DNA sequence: TGCGCCAGCAGCCAAGGGACAGGACTAGAAAAACTGTTTTTT. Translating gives CASSQGTGLEKLFF.